This T cell receptor (beta chain) came from a study of neurological immune-mediated disorders. The cDNA was generated through 5'RACE incorporating 10-nucleotide random UMIs. Sequencing runs each generated in excess of 180 million TCR-beta sequences derived from 15-18 subjects. TCRdb re-called the 5' RACE reads with MiXCR, one entry per CDR3 protein. The sample gives approximately 38,000 distinct CDR3 sequences, about 9.9% of which show up once; around 3.9% is in the top ten. Input was 1 million sorted T cells, either CD4+ or CD8+. This clonotype came up many times. Its antigen is undetermined. The CDR3 is 14 residues long. Trimming cost V 4 bases and J 0 bases, with 8 bases left between them. CDR1 SGHRS and CDR2 YFSETQ come from the germline V gene. Findings and limits, study-wide: The absence of shared CDR3 amino acid sequences among expanded clones across subjects suggests private repertoires in all groups.

V gene TRBV5-1 combines with J gene TRBJ1-3; the D gene is possibly TRBD1 (5 bases). This TCR derives from a young woman with HTLV-1-associated myelopathy (HAM/TSP). The sample consisted of CD4+ T cells from blood. CDR3 bases: TGCGCCAGCAGCGTCGGGGGCTCTGGAAACACCATATATTTT. Encoded protein: CASSVGGSGNTIYF.